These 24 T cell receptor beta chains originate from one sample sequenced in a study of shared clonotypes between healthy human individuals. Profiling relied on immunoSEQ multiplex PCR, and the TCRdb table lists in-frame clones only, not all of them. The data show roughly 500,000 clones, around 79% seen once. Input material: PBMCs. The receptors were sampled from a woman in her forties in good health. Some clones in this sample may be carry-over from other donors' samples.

As DNA, the CDR3 is TGTGCCAGCAGCGACCGGGGAGACTTTGGGTATGGCTACACCTTC. Translation: CASSDRGDFGYGYTF. J is TRBJ1-2 and V is TRBV14; D unresolved. V was clipped by 5 bases and J by 5 bases, with 18 bases between them. CDR1 is SGHDN and CDR2 is FVKESK in the germline V gene. The CDR3 length is 15 residues.

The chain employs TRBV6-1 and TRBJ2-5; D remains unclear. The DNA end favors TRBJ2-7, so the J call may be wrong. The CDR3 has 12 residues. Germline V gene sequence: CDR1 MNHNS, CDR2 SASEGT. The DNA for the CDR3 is TGTGCCAGCAGTGAACAGGCCTACGAGCAGTACTTC. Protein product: CASSEQAYEQYF.

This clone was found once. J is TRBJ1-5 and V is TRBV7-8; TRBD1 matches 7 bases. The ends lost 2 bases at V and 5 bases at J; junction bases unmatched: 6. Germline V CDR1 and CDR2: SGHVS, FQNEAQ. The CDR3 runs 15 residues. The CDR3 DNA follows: TGTGCCAGCAGCTTATCGCAACAGGGGTATCAGCCCCAGCATTTT. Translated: CASSLSQQGYQPQHF.

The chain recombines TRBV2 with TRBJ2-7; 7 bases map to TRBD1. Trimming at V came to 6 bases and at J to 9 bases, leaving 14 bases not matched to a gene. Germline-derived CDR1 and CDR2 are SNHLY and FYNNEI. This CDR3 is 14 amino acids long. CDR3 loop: CASRPEGAFLGQYF. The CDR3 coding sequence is TGTGCCAGCAGACCCGAGGGGGCCTTCTTGGGGCAGTACTTC. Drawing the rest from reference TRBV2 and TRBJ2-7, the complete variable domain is EPEVTQTPSHQVTQMGQEVILRCVPISNHLYFYWYRQILGQKVEFLVSFYNNEISEKSEIFDDQFSVERPDGSNFTLKIRSTKLEDSAMYFCASRPEGAFLGQYFGPGTRLTVT.

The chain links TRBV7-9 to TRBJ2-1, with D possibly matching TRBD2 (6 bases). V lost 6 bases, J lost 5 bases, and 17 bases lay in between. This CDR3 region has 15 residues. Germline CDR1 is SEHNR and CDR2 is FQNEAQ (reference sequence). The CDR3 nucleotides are TGTGCCAGCAGTTTACCCGGGACTTCCCACAATGAGCAGTTCTTC. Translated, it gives CASSLPGTSHNEQFF.

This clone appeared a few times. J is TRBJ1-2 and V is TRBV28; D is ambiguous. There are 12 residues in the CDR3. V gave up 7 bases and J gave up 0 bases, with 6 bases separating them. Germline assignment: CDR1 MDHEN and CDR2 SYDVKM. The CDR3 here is CASNRPNYGYTF. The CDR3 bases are TGTGCCAGCAACCGGCCTAACTATGGCTACACCTTC.

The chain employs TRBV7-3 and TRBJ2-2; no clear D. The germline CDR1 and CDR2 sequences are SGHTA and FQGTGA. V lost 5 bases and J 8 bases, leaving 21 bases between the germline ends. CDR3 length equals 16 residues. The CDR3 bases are TGTGCCAGCAGCCTCCGGGCCCAGACGTTCGGGGGGGAGCTGTTTTTT. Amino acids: CASSLRAQTFGGELFF.

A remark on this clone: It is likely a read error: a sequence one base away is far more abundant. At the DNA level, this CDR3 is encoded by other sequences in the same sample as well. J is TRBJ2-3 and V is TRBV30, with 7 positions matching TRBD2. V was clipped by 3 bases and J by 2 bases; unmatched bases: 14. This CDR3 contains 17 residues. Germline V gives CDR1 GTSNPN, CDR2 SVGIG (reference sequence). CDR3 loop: CAWSSTGGEIITDTQYF. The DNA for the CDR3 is TGTGCCTGGAGCAGCACGGGAGGAGAGATAATCACAGATACGCAGTATTTT.

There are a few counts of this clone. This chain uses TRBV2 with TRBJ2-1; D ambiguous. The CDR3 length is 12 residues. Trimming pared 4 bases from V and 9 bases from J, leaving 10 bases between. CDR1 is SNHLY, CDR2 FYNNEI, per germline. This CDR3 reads CASSVAHVEQFF. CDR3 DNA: TGTGCCAGCAGTGTAGCACACGTTGAGCAGTTCTTC.

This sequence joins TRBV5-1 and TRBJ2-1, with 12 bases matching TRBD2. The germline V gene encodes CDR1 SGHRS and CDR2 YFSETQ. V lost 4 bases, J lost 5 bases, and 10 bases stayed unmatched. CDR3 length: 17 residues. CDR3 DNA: TGCGCCAGCAGCACGACTAGCGGGAGTATGCCGAACAATGAGCAGTTCTTC. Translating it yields CASSTTSGSMPNNEQFF.

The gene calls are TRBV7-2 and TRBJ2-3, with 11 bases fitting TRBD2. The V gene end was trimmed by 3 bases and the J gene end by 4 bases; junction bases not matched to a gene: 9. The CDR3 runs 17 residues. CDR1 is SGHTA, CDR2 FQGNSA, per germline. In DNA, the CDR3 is TGTGCCAGCAGCTTGTCGGCTAGCGGGAGGTTGGCAGATACGCAGTATTTT. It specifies CASSLSASGRLADTQYF. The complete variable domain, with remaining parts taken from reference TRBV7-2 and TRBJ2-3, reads GAGVSQSPSNKVTEKGKDVELRCDPISGHTALYWYRQSLGQGLEFLIYFQGNSAPDKSGLPSDRFSAERTGGSVSTLTIQRTQQEDSAVYLCASSLSASGRLADTQYFGPGTRLTVL.

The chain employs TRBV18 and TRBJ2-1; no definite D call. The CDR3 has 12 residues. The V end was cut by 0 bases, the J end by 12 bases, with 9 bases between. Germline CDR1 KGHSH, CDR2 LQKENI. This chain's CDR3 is CASSPPDSAQFF. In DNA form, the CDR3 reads TGTGCCAGCTCACCACCGGATAGTGCGCAGTTCTTC.

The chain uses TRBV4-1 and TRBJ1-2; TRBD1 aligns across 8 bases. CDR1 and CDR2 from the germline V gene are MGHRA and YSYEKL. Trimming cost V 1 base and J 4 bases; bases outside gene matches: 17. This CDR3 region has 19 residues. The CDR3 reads CASSQGPGGTRGRVYGYTF. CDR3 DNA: TGCGCCAGCAGCCAAGGCCCTGGTGGCACCAGGGGGCGCGTCTATGGCTACACCTTC.

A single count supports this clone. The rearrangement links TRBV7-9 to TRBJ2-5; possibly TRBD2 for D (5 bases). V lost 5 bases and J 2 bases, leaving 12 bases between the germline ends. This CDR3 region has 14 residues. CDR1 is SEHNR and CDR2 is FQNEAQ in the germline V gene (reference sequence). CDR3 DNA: TGTGCCAGCAGCCCCAATACGGGGCAAGAGACCCAGTACTTC. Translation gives CASSPNTGQETQYF.

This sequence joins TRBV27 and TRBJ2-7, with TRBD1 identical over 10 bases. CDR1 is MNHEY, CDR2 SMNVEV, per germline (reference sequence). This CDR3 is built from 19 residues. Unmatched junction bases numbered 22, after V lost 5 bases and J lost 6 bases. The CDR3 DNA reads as TGTGCCAGCAGTCTAAAACGACCTCGCGGACAGGGGGGGTCAGCCGAGCAGTACTTC. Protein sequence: CASSLKRPRGQGGSAEQYF.

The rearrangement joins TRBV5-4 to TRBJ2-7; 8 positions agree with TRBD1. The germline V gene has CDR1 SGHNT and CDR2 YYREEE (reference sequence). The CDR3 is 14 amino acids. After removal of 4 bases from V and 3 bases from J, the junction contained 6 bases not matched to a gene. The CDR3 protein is CASSPGTGGYEQYF. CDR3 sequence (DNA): TGTGCCAGCAGCCCCGGGACAGGAGGCTACGAGCAGTACTTC.

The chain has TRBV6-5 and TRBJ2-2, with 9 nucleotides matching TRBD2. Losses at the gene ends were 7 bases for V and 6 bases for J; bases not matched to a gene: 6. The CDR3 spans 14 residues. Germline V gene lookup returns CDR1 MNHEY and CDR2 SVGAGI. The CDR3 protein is CASTLAGRAGELFF. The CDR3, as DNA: TGTGCCAGCACCCTAGCGGGAAGGGCCGGGGAGCTGTTTTTT.

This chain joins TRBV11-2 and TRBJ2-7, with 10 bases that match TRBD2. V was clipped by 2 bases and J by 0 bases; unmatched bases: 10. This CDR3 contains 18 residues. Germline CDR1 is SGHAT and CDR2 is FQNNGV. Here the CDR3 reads CASSLSAPGLAYSYEQYF. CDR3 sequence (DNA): TGTGCCAGCAGCTTATCGGCCCCGGGACTAGCGTACTCCTACGAGCAGTACTTC.

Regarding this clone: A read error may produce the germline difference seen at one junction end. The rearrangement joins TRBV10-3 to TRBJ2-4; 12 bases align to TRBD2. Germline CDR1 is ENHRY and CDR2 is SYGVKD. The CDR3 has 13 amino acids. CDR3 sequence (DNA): TGTGCCATCAGTGAGTCCCGGACTAGCGGGAAGGCCTTC. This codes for CAISESRTSGKAF.

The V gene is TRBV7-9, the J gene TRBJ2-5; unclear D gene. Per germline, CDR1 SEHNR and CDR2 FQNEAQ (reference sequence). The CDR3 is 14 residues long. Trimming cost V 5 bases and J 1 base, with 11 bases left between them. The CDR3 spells CASSVGPLQETQYF. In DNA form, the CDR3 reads TGTGCCAGCAGCGTTGGCCCCCTCCAAGAGACCCAGTACTTC.

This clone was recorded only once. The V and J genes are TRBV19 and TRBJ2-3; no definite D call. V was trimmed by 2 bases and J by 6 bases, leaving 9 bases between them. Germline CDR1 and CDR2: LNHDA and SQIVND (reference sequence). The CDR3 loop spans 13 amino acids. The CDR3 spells CASSIPGLDTQYF. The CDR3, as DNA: TGTGCCAGTAGTATACCCGGGCTTGATACGCAGTATTTT.

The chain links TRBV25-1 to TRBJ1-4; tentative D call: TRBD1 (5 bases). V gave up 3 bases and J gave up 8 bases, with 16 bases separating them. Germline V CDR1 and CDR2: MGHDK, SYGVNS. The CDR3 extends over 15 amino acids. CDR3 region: CASSDSGTWGEKLFF. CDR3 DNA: TGTGCCAGCAGTGACTCCGGGACGTGGGGGGAAAAACTGTTTTTT.

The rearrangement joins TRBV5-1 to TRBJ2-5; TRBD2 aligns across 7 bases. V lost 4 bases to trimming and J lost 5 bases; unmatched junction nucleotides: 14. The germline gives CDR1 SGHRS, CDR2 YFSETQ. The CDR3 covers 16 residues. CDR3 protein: CASSRGGANEVETQYF. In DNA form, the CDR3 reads TGCGCCAGCAGCCGGGGAGGGGCCAATGAGGTCGAGACCCAGTACTTC. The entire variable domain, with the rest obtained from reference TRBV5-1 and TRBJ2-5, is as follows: KAGVTQTPRYLIKTRGQQVTLSCSPISGHRSVSWYQQTPGQGLQFLFEYFSETQRNKGNFPGRFSGRQFSNSRSEMNVSTLELGDSALYLCASSRGGANEVETQYFGPGTRLLVL.

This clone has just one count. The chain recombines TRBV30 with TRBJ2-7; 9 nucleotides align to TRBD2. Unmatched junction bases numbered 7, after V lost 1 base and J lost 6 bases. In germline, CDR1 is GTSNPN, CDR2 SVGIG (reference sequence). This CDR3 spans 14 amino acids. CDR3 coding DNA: TGTGCCTGGAGTGCCGGGACTAGCACGGGCGAGCAGTACTTC. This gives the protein CAWSAGTSTGEQYF.